This T cell receptor beta chain was sequenced in a study of early T cells in non-severe SARS-CoV-2 infection. Per the germline V gene, CDR1 is SGHRS and CDR2 is YFSETQ. V was shortened by 2 bases and J by 4 bases, with 4 bases between the two germline ends. The length of the CDR3 is 13 residues. TCRdb re-called the 5' RACE reads through MiXCR, storing one row per CDR3 protein. This sample has 55,000 to 75,000 distinct CDR3 sequences; approximately 9.3% occur once, and the top ten carry about 1.3%. This receptor was taken from an adult who was a healthcare worker with PCR-confirmed SARS-CoV-2 infection or an uninfected control (not recorded which). The chain links TRBV5-1 to TRBJ2-6; D gene unclear. Input material: whole blood. The CDR3 region has the DNA TGCGCCAGCAGCTTATCGGGGGCCAACGTCCTGACTTTC. It codes for CASSLSGANVLTF. The full variable domain, its missing parts supplied by reference TRBV5-1 and TRBJ2-6, is KAGVTQTPRYLIKTRGQQVTLSCSPISGHRSVSWYQQTPGQGLQFLFEYFSETQRNKGNFPGRFSGRQFSNSRSEMNVSTLELGDSALYLCASSLSGANVLTFGAGSRLTVL.